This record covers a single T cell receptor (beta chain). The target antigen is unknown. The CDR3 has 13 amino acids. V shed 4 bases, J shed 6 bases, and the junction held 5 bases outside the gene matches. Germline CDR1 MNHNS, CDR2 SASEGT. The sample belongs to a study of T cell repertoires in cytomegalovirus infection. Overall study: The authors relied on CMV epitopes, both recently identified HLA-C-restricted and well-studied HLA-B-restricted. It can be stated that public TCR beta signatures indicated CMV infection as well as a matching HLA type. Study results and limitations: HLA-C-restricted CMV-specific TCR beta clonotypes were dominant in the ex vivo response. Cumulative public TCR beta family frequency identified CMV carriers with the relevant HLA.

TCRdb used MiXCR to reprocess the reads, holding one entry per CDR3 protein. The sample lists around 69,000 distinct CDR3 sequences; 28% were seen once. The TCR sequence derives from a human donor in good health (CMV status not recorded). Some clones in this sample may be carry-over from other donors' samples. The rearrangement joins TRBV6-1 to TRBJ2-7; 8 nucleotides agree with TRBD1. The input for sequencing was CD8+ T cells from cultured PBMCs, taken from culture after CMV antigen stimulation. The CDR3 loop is CASSAETGAEQYF. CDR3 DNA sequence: TGTGCCAGCAGTGCCGAGACAGGGGCCGAGCAGTACTTC.